Listed below are T cell receptor beta chains from one sample, sequenced in a study of T-cell reconstitution after alpha-beta-depleted transplantation in children. TCRdb recomputed calls from the PCR reads with MiXCR, one row per CDR3 protein. The sample lists 55,000 to 90,000 distinct CDR3 sequences; 4.9% were seen once. Sequencing was performed on PBMCs, mostly from graft donor cells, taken 180 days after TCRalphabeta/CD19-depleted stem cell transplant. These receptors came from a boy under two years old who had a stem cell transplant for acute myeloid leukemia, so the T cells may come from the graft donor. The conserved cysteine and the conserved F or W are not part of the CDR3 here.

j_call v_call cdr3_aa
TRBJ1-1 TRBV18 ASSPQSLRGGTEAF
TRBJ2-3 TRBV5-1 ASSFGTSGTTDTQY
TRBJ1-4 TRBV27 ASSSLASATNEKLF
TRBJ1-5 TRBV25-1 ASSGVVGPSNQPQH
TRBJ2-1 TRBV24-1 AASDSWTGWPGLASYNEQF
TRBJ2-7 TRBV30 AWSGRASRPSSSYEQY
TRBJ2-7 TRBV12-3/TRBV12-4 ASSSRAYRGQYEQY
TRBJ2-7 TRBV5-1 ASSFLPDTYEQY
TRBJ2-5 TRBV12-3/TRBV12-4 ASSFSLVGGETQY
TRBJ2-5 TRBV5-6 ASSSGQGPGQETQY
TRBJ2-1 TRBV20-1 SANSGDSSYNEQF
TRBJ1-2 TRBV18 ASSGGQGVYGYT
TRBJ2-1 TRBV12-3/TRBV12-4 ASTRDGVSSYNEQF
TRBJ2-5 TRBV12-3/TRBV12-4 ASSLRGNSVKETQY
TRBJ1-4 TRBV30 ACQEAPTNEKLF
TRBJ1-5 TRBV6-6 ASRMDRGQPQH
TRBJ1-2 TRBV11-2 ASSARTGRIYGYT